Below, 14 T cell receptor beta chains from the same sample are listed, as sequenced in a study of CD8 T cells in ankylosing spondylitis. MiXCR, applied by TCRdb to the 5' RACE reads, yields one record per CDR3 protein. The sample holds around 180,000 distinct CDR3 sequences, around a sixth seen once. Material for sequencing was blood, either unsorted or a sorted T cell fraction (not recorded which). The receptors shown here come from a male donor aged 5-30 years with ankylosing spondylitis or in good health (not recorded which).

There are many counts of this clonotype. This sequence joins TRBV12-3 or TRBV12-4 and TRBJ2-1, with a weak D call TRBD2 (7 bases). Between the trimmed V and J ends, which lost 7 bases and 15 bases, there was a span of 16 bases. The length of the CDR3 is 11 residues. The chain's CDR3 is CASNEGGDPFF. In DNA form, the CDR3 reads TGTGCCAGCAACGAGGGGGGGGACCCGTTCTTC.

This clonotype was recorded at least ten times. V and J are TRBV5-1 and TRBJ2-5; possible D gene TRBD2, 6 bases. V shed 0 bases and J shed 4 bases, with 10 bases lying between them. From germline, CDR1 is SGHRS and CDR2 YFSETQ. CDR3 length: 14 residues. This chain's CDR3 is CASSLAPAGETQYF. The CDR3 DNA follows: TGCGCCAGCAGCTTGGCCCCAGCGGGAGAGACCCAGTACTTC.

The genes are TRBV11-2 and TRBJ2-7, with D tentatively TRBD1 (7 bases). Germline V gene data show CDR1 as SGHAT and CDR2 as FQNNGV. Between the trimmed V and J ends, which lost 3 bases and 1 base, there was a span of 10 bases. This CDR3 spans 14 amino acids. The CDR3 DNA follows: TGTGCCAGCAGCTTCGCAGGGGGGTCCTACGAGCAGTACGTC. This codes for CASSFAGGSYEQYV.

This clonotype was counted at least ten times. The J gene is TRBJ2-3, the V gene TRBV5-1; no firm D call. CDR1 SGHRS and CDR2 YFSETQ come from the germline V gene. Trimming stripped 0 bases from V and 6 bases from J, with 8 bases between. This CDR3 comprises 13 residues. CDR3 coding DNA: TGCGCCAGCAGCTTGGCAGGTTCGGATACGCAGTATTTT. It is translated as CASSLAGSDTQYF.

The table lists this clonotype with many counts. The V gene is TRBV12-3 or TRBV12-4, the J gene TRBJ2-2; 10 bases line up with TRBD1. This CDR3 has 15 amino acids. V lost 7 bases to trimming and J lost 6 bases; unmatched junction nucleotides: 8. CDR3: CASNEGQGRAGELFF. The CDR3 coding sequence is TGTGCCAGCAACGAGGGACAGGGGCGGGCCGGGGAGCTGTTTTTT.

This clonotype was seen at least ten times. This chain connects TRBV6-2 or TRBV6-3 to TRBJ2-5, with D unclear. This CDR3 is 14 amino acids long. Germline V gene lookup returns CDR1 MNHEY and CDR2 SVGEGT. V lost 4 bases, J lost 7 bases, and 16 bases lay in between. The CDR3 loop is CASSSPARLGTQYF. The CDR3 DNA is TGTGCCAGCAGTTCTCCAGCCCGCTTGGGGACCCAGTACTTC.

This clonotype was observed at least ten times. The gene calls are TRBV5-6 and TRBJ2-2; 7 bases align to TRBD1. The CDR3 has 12 residues. J was trimmed by 5 bases and V by 6 bases; bases with no gene match: 1. Germline CDR1 is SGHDT and CDR2 is YYEEEE. The CDR3 DNA reads TGTGCCAGCACGACAGGGACCGGGGAGCTGTTTTTT. Its translation is CASTTGTGELFF.

The rearrangement joins TRBV5-4 to TRBJ2-1; 7 bases agree with TRBD2. In germline, CDR1 is SGHNT, CDR2 YYREEE (reference sequence). There are 15 residues in the CDR3. J was trimmed by 7 bases and V by 0 bases; bases with no gene match: 7. CDR3: CASSLGREPMNEQFF. The CDR3 DNA reads as TGTGCCAGCAGCTTGGGGCGGGAGCCTATGAATGAGCAGTTCTTC.

This clonotype was counted many times. The chain uses TRBV11-2 and TRBJ1-1; possible D gene TRBD1, 6 bases. V was trimmed by 4 bases and J by 1 base, leaving 7 bases between them. The CDR3 has 13 residues. CDR1 and CDR2 (germline): SGHAT, FQNNGV. The CDR3 spells CASSSRGNTEAFF. The DNA for the CDR3 is TGTGCCAGCAGCTCCAGGGGGAACACTGAAGCTTTCTTT.

This clonotype was seen at least ten times. The chain joins TRBV5-1 to TRBJ2-1; the D gene is possibly TRBD1 (7 bases). CDR3 size: 18 residues. V lost 4 bases, J lost 3 bases, and 23 bases lay in between. CDR1 is SGHRS and CDR2 is YFSETQ in the germline V gene. CDR3 loop: CASSLLWDNRGGYNEQFF. The CDR3 DNA follows: TGCGCCAGCAGCCTGTTATGGGATAACAGGGGAGGCTACAATGAGCAGTTCTTC.

The V call is TRBV4-2, the J call TRBJ2-3, with 8 bases that match TRBD1. The CDR3 is 23 residues long. J lost 1 base, V lost 0 bases, and 24 bases had no gene match. Germline CDR1 is LGHNA and CDR2 is YNFKEQ. As DNA, the CDR3 is TGTGCCAGCAGCCAAGATGGTCTACATGGGACAACAGGACAGGGTACTGGCACAGATACGCAGTATTTT. It codes for CASSQDGLHGTTGQGTGTDTQYF.

This clonotype was detected many times. This chain links TRBV12-3 or TRBV12-4 with TRBJ2-3; 7 bases agree with TRBD2. Trimming at V came to 2 bases and at J to 3 bases, leaving 2 bases not matched to a gene. This CDR3 is 14 amino acids long. CDR3 bases: TGTGCCAGCAGTTTAAACGGGGGGACAGATACGCAGTATTTT. This encodes CASSLNGGTDTQYF.

This clonotype came up many times. V is TRBV7-2 and J is TRBJ2-7; D is unresolved. The CDR3 length is 13 residues. CDR1 SGHTA and CDR2 FQGNSA come from the germline V gene. Deletions cut 4 bases from V and 1 base from J, with 8 bases between. CDR3 in DNA: TGTGCCAGCAGCTCCGCGGAGTCCTACGAGCAGTACTTC. Protein sequence: CASSSAESYEQYF. The entire variable domain, with the rest obtained from reference TRBV7-2 and TRBJ2-7, is as follows: GAGVSQSPSNKVTEKGKDVELRCDPISGHTALYWYRQSLGQGLEFLIYFQGNSAPDKSGLPSDRFSAERTGGSVSTLTIQRTQQEDSAVYLCASSSAESYEQYFGPGTRLTVT.

This clonotype was observed at least ten times. The genes are TRBV6-1 and TRBJ2-1; D unresolved. The CDR3 covers 14 residues. In germline, CDR1 is MNHNS, CDR2 SASEGT. The V and J ends lost 7 bases and 1 base respectively, with 11 bases between them. The CDR3 protein is CASTFAASYNEQFF. The CDR3 nucleotides are TGTGCCAGCACTTTTGCGGCGTCCTACAATGAGCAGTTCTTC.